The rows below give T cell receptor beta chains drawn from one sample of a study of T cells after posttransplantation cyclophosphamide. Sequenced by immunoSEQ multiplex PCR; TCRdb stores in-frame clones only, minus some. This sample yields approximately 50,000 clones, of which approximately 94% are seen a single time; 2.5% to 3% belongs to the top ten. The sample was PBMCs. The receptors stem from a woman in her 30s in good health and a related stem cell transplant donor. CDR3s leave out the opening cysteine and the closing phenylalanine or tryptophan. Clone size is given for some rows only: seen once, a few or many times, or a class if the clone is expanded.

J gene	V gene	clone size	CDR3 protein
TRBJ2-3	TRBV7-3	-	ASSLNGGLGDTQY
TRBJ2-5	TRBV4-1	-	ASSQDQGYGPQETQY
TRBJ1-1	TRBV9	-	ASSVDLQGDTEAF
TRBJ2-3	TRBV6-1	-	ASKDRVGTDTQY
TRBJ1-5	TRBV6-1	-	ASSEVTGVSYQPQH
TRBJ2-1	TRBV28	-	ASRRTLGGAYNEQF
TRBJ1-3	TRBV10-3	-	AISEAQGAPGNTIY
TRBJ2-3	TRBV5-1	-	ASSSVTGADTQY
TRBJ2-7	TRBV6-1	-	ASSEWQGAYEQY
TRBJ1-1	TRBV29-1	few	SAGSGQANTEAF
TRBJ2-1	TRBV19	-	ASRPTGLNEQF
TRBJ1-1	TRBV6-1	-	ASSEDWGRAAF
TRBJ1-1	TRBV5-4	-	ASSSRSRTGTEAF
TRBJ1-4	TRBV7-3	-	ASKRLDEKLF
TRBJ2-7	TRBV28	-	AARRDRGSEQY
TRBJ2-3	TRBV19	-	ASSNFVTDTQY
TRBJ1-1	TRBV7-2	-	ASSLGHPRQRSTNTEAF